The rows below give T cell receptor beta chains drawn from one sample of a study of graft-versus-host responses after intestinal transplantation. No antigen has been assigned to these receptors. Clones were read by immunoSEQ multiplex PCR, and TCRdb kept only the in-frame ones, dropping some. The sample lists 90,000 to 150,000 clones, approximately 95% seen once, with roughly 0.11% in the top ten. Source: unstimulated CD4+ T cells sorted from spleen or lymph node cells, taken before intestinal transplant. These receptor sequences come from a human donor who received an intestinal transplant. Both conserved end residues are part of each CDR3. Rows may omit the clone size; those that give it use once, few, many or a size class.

CDR3aa: CATDRGGTDTQYF
v_gene: TRBV28
abundance: -

CDR3aa: CASSVLTPRGTEAFF
v_gene: TRBV27
abundance: few

CDR3aa: CAWSVRMAQYF
v_gene: TRBV30
abundance: -

CDR3aa: CASSPRPRTGNEKLFF
v_gene: TRBV5-1
abundance: -

CDR3aa: CASSSRPSGGYEQYF
v_gene: TRBV6-1
abundance: -

CDR3aa: CASSLGGNTIYF
v_gene: TRBV7-8
abundance: -

CDR3aa: CASSLESPAGGHPYNEQFF
v_gene: TRBV7-2
abundance: -

CDR3aa: CSVERERVDTQYF
v_gene: TRBV29-1
abundance: -

CDR3aa: CASSYKRLAGPGELFF
v_gene: TRBV6-5
abundance: -

CDR3aa: CASSSRLANEQFF
v_gene: TRBV5-1
abundance: -

CDR3aa: CASSHSSSREIEAFF
v_gene: TRBV12-1
abundance: -

CDR3aa: CASSTTTGTHSYEQYF
v_gene: TRBV5-1
abundance: -

CDR3aa: CASSMRRKETQYF
v_gene: TRBV19
abundance: -

CDR3aa: CASSLAHMIAYNEQFF
v_gene: TRBV7-6
abundance: -

CDR3aa: CASSPQGYNEQFF
v_gene: TRBV18
abundance: once

CDR3aa: CASSLTDGIVLTF
v_gene: TRBV7-3
abundance: -

CDR3aa: CASNYYGYEQFF
v_gene: TRBV6-1
abundance: -

CDR3aa: CASRRARDRERGGYTF
v_gene: TRBV19
abundance: -

CDR3aa: CASSFQGDGYTF
v_gene: TRBV5-1
abundance: -

CDR3aa: CASSRGKVGFNEKLFF
v_gene: TRBV7-8
abundance: once

CDR3aa: CASSVDSSQTQYF
v_gene: TRBV9
abundance: -

CDR3aa: CARSGNNREDLSGANVLTF
v_gene: TRBV5-3
abundance: -

CDR3aa: CASSAGRLAGLFETQYF
v_gene: TRBV5-4
abundance: once

CDR3aa: CASSQAGQGFPEQYF
v_gene: TRBV4-1
abundance: -

CDR3aa: CASRRDRGRHGNTIYF
v_gene: TRBV6-4
abundance: -

CDR3aa: CASTRQGASYNEQFF
v_gene: TRBV5-1
abundance: -

CDR3aa: CASSEAKSGRITGELFF
v_gene: TRBV5-6
abundance: once

CDR3aa: CASSLEGDPGTQYF
v_gene: TRBV5-1
abundance: -

CDR3aa: CATFEGLDYEQYF
v_gene: TRBV28
abundance: -

CDR3aa: CASSQDIGVSAYEQYF
v_gene: TRBV4-2
abundance: -

CDR3aa: CASSQEGGGAPPFYEQYF
v_gene: TRBV4-1
abundance: -

CDR3aa: CSVDPHGGSGIYGYTF
v_gene: TRBV29-1
abundance: once

CDR3aa: CASSKEIQGADTNTEAFF
v_gene: TRBV21-1
abundance: -

CDR3aa: CASSEGLNQPQHF
v_gene: TRBV6-1
abundance: -

CDR3aa: CAISEGIQPQHF
v_gene: TRBV10-3
abundance: -